This T cell receptor beta chain was sequenced during a study of blood T cell repertoires in COVID-19. Sequenced by immunoSEQ multiplex PCR; TCRdb stores in-frame clones only, minus some. This table holds around 380,000 clones, around 87% found once. Germline CDR1 and CDR2: SGHVS and FQNEAQ. The CDR3 length is 14 residues. Trimming removed 5 bases from V and 10 bases from J, with 18 bases in between. The chain joins TRBV7-8 to TRBJ1-5, with D maybe TRBD1 (6 bases). Sequenced input: PBMCs or T cells enriched from blood (not recorded which). The source is a man under 40 who had recovered from COVID-19. The CDR3 DNA follows: TGTGCCAGCAGCAAGGACAGCGTCCTACGACCCCAGCATTTT. Translation: CASSKDSVLRPQHF. Supplemented by reference TRBV7-8 and TRBJ1-5, the full variable domain reads GAGVSQSPRYKVAKRGQDVALRCDPISGHVSLFWYQQALGQGPEFLTYFQNEAQLDKSGLPSDRFFAERPEGSVSTLKIQRTQQEDSAVYLCASSKDSVLRPQHFGDGTRLSIL.